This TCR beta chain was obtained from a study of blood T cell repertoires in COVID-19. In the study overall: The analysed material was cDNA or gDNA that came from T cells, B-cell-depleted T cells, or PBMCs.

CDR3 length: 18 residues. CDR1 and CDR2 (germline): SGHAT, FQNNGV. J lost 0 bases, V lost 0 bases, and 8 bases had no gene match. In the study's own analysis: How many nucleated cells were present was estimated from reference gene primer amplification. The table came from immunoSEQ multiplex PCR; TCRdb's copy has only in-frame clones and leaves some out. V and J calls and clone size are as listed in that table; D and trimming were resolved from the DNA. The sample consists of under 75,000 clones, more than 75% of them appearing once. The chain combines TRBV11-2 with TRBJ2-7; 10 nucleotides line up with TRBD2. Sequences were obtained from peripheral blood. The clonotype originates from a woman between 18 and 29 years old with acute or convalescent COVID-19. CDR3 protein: CASSLDWGGLADSYEQYF. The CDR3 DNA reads TGTGCCAGCAGCTTAGATTGGGGTGGACTAGCGGACTCCTACGAGCAGTACTTC.